This TCR beta chain derives from a study of blood T cells in healthy people across ages. This clonotype has only a few counts. Trimming pared 0 bases from V and 2 bases from J, leaving 9 bases between. The CDR3 loop spans 14 amino acids. The germline V gene encodes CDR1 GTSNPN and CDR2 SVGIG (reference sequence). Primers used in a second PCR of about 6 to 11 cycles were a sample-barcoded 5' primer and a J-beta primer mix. TCRdb called the 5' RACE reads again in MiXCR, with one record for every CDR3 protein. Of about 670,000 distinct CDR3 sequences detected, 40% to 50% appear once; the ten largest clones hold 30%.

This receptor was taken from a man aged 80 or over in good health. The V gene is TRBV30, the J gene TRBJ2-3; TRBD1 is a possible D gene (6 bases). The sequenced sample consisted of blood. The CDR3 reads CAWSVGTNTDTQYF. CDR3 in DNA: TGTGCCTGGAGTGTAGGGACAAACACAGATACGCAGTATTTT.